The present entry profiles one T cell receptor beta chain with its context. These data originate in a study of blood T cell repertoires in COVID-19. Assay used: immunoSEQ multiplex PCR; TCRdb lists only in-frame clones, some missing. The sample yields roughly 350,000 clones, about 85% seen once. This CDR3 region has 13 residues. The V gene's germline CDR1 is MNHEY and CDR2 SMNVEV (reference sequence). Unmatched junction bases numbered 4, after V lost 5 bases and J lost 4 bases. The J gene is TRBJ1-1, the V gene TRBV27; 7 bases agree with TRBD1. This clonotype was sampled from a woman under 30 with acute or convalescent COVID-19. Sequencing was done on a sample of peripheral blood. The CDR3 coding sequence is TGTGCCAGCAGTGCGGGACAGAGCACTGAAGCTTTCTTT. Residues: CASSAGQSTEAFF.